These T cell receptor beta chains were read from a single sample in a study of shared clonotypes between healthy human individuals. Clones were sequenced by immunoSEQ multiplex PCR, and TCRdb holds only the in-frame ones, with some missing. The table shows 500,000 to 700,000 clones, with roughly 96% occurring only once. Sequencing was done on a sample of naive CD8+ T cells sorted from blood. All receptors derive from a woman younger than 45 in good health. The CDR3 runs from the conserved cysteine through the conserved F or W. D genes are given only for firm matches. Clone size is not always given. Where it is, it says once, few, many or a class for expanded clones.

abundance: NA
j_gene: TRBJ2-1
v_gene: TRBV7-8
d_gene: TRBD2
CDR3nt: TGTGCCAGCAGCTTAGCACTAGCGGGATCCACCTGGAAGGGGAGGAATGAGCAGTTCTTC
CDR3aa: CASSLALAGSTWKGRNEQFF

abundance: NA
j_gene: TRBJ2-1
v_gene: TRBV28
d_gene: NA
CDR3nt: TGTGCCAGCAGTTTATTAGGGGGTAACAATGAGCAGTTCTTC
CDR3aa: CASSLLGGNNEQFF

abundance: NA
j_gene: TRBJ2-5
v_gene: TRBV7-9
d_gene: TRBD2
CDR3nt: TGTGCCAGCAGCAGCCGGACTAGCGCAGAGACCCAGTACTTC
CDR3aa: CASSSRTSAETQYF

abundance: NA
j_gene: TRBJ1-2
v_gene: TRBV19
d_gene: NA
CDR3nt: TGTGCCTCTATGGCCGCTACCACCTATGGCTACACCTTC
CDR3aa: CASMAATTYGYTF

abundance: NA
j_gene: TRBJ1-5
v_gene: TRBV27
d_gene: NA
CDR3nt: TGTGCCAGCAGTTTAAGCTCGGGGAGCAATCAGCCCCAGCATTTT
CDR3aa: CASSLSSGSNQPQHF

abundance: few
j_gene: TRBJ2-7
v_gene: TRBV7-3
d_gene: TRBD2
CDR3nt: TGTGCCAGCAGCAGGACTAGCGGTTACGAGCAGTACTTC
CDR3aa: CASSRTSGYEQYF

abundance: NA
j_gene: TRBJ2-7
v_gene: TRBV29-1
d_gene: TRBD1
CDR3nt: TGCAGCGTTGAAGGGACAGGTTTGAACGAGCAGTACTTC
CDR3aa: CSVEGTGLNEQYF

abundance: once
j_gene: TRBJ2-5
v_gene: TRBV19
d_gene: NA
CDR3nt: TGTGCCATCTCGGACGGATTTGGTGAGCAGTACTTC
CDR3aa: CAISDGFGEQYF

abundance: NA
j_gene: TRBJ2-1
v_gene: TRBV20-1
d_gene: NA
CDR3nt: TGCAGTGTGGACGGCAATGAGCAGTTCTTC
CDR3aa: CSVDGNEQFF

abundance: once
j_gene: TRBJ2-7
v_gene: TRBV9
d_gene: NA
CDR3nt: TGTGCCAGCAGCGTAGTGCTACCCGGGGGAGAGCAGTACTTC
CDR3aa: CASSVVLPGGEQYF

abundance: NA
j_gene: TRBJ2-1
v_gene: TRBV18
d_gene: TRBD2
CDR3nt: TGTGCCAGCTCACCACGAAGCGGGAGCCGGCGGGATGAGCAGTTCTTC
CDR3aa: CASSPRSGSRRDEQFF

abundance: NA
j_gene: TRBJ2-1
v_gene: TRBV6-6
d_gene: NA
CDR3nt: TGTGCCAGCAGCCGCCTAGCAGACCTAAATAATGAGCAGTTCTTC
CDR3aa: CASSRLADLNNEQFF

abundance: few
j_gene: TRBJ1-2
v_gene: TRBV2
d_gene: TRBD1
CDR3nt: TGTGCCACCGGGACAGGGGGCTACACCTTC
CDR3aa: CATGTGGYTF

abundance: NA
j_gene: TRBJ1-3
v_gene: TRBV5-1
d_gene: NA
CDR3nt: TGCGCCAGCAGATCCGGTGTTGGGTCTGGAAACACCATATATTTT
CDR3aa: CASRSGVGSGNTIYF

abundance: once
j_gene: TRBJ2-7
v_gene: TRBV28
d_gene: TRBD2
CDR3nt: TGTGCCAGCAGCCCACTGACTAGCGGATTCACCTACGAGCAGTACTTC
CDR3aa: CASSPLTSGFTYEQYF

abundance: NA
j_gene: TRBJ1-5
v_gene: TRBV10-3
d_gene: NA
CDR3nt: TGTGCCATCAGTGAGAGTGATGGGGTGGGAAGCAATCAGCCCCAGCATTTT
CDR3aa: CAISESDGVGSNQPQHF

abundance: NA
j_gene: TRBJ2-7
v_gene: TRBV6-5
d_gene: NA
CDR3nt: TGTGCCAGCAGTTACCAGGCAGGGGCCGCCTACGAGCAGTACTTC
CDR3aa: CASSYQAGAAYEQYF

abundance: NA
j_gene: TRBJ1-3
v_gene: TRBV28
d_gene: NA
CDR3nt: TGTGCCAGCAGACCTCTCAGAGAAGAGGGAAACACCATATATTTT
CDR3aa: CASRPLREEGNTIYF